A selection of T cell receptor beta chains follows, all from one sample in a study of beta chain features in type 1 diabetes. Profiling relied on immunoSEQ multiplex PCR, and the TCRdb table lists in-frame clones only, not all of them. The table records approximately 120,000 clones, about two fifths of them present only once. The sample comprised stem cell memory CD4+ T cells from blood. Source of these receptors: a woman aged 18-29 years in good health. Each CDR3 is given with its conserved first and last residue. Fields, in order: V gene, clone size, D gene, J gene, CDR3 protein, CDR3 DNA. The D gene is left open where the match is weak. Not all rows give a size; the values are once, few, many and, for expanded clones, a class.

TRBV9	NA	NA	TRBJ2-3	CASSPTLSTDTQYF	TGTGCCAGCAGCCCAACTCTCAGCACAGATACGCAGTATTTT
TRBV5-1	NA	TRBD2	TRBJ2-7	CASSWTSGSVAEQYF	TGCGCCAGCAGCTGGACTAGCGGGAGTGTAGCCGAGCAGTACTTC
TRBV19	few	NA	TRBJ2-6	CASSLTVLHSGANVLTF	TGTGCCAGCTCGTTAACAGTTCTACACTCTGGGGCCAACGTCCTGACTTTC
TRBV7-9	NA	TRBD2	TRBJ2-3	CASPKRAGITSTDTQYF	TGTGCCAGCCCTAAAAGAGCGGGAATAACTAGCACAGATACGCAGTATTTT
TRBV7-2	NA	TRBD1	TRBJ1-5	CASSTQGRQPQHF	TGTGCCAGCAGTACACAGGGGAGGCAGCCCCAGCATTTT
TRBV7-9	NA	NA	TRBJ1-5	CASSGRTAYQPQHF	TGTGCCAGCAGCGGACGGACAGCATATCAGCCCCAGCATTTT
TRBV5-1	NA	TRBD2	TRBJ2-7	CASSLGLAGGLYEQYF	TGCGCCAGCAGCTTGGGACTAGCGGGAGGGTTGTACGAGCAGTACTTC
TRBV2	NA	NA	TRBJ2-6	CASSELPPQGTGANVLTF	TGTGCCAGCAGTGAACTCCCCCCGCAGGGGACTGGGGCCAACGTCCTGACTTTC
TRBV18	few	TRBD2	TRBJ2-6	CASSPRTSGQSGANVLTF	TGTGCCAGCTCACCGAGGACTAGCGGGCAATCTGGGGCCAACGTCCTGACTTTC
TRBV12-5	NA	TRBD2	TRBJ2-2	CASGLVGGLADNTGELFF	TGTGCTAGTGGTTTGGTTGGAGGACTAGCGGATAACACCGGGGAGCTGTTTTTT
TRBV7-8	NA	NA	TRBJ2-7	CASSLADLRGRNEQYF	TGTGCCAGCAGCTTAGCGGACCTCAGGGGCCGGAACGAGCAGTACTTC
TRBV25-1	NA	NA	TRBJ2-6	CASSEYMGTGGANVLTF	TGTGCCAGCAGTGAATATATGGGGACTGGTGGGGCCAACGTCCTGACTTTC
TRBV28	NA	TRBD2	TRBJ2-1	CAAGTSVPDEQFF	TGTGCCGCCGGGACTAGCGTCCCCGATGAGCAGTTCTTC
TRBV11-3	NA	TRBD2	TRBJ2-5	CASSHPGLAIQETQYF	TGTGCCAGCAGCCACCCGGGACTAGCGATACAAGAGACCCAGTACTTC
TRBV7-2	NA	NA	TRBJ2-5	CASSFTGETQYF	TGTGCCAGCAGCTTTACAGGGGAGACCCAGTACTTC
TRBV5-1	NA	NA	TRBJ2-3	CASSILQGLSTDTQYF	TGCGCCAGCAGCATACTACAGGGTTTAAGCACAGATACGCAGTATTTT
TRBV5-6	NA	TRBD1	TRBJ2-7	CASSYGDRGSDEQYF	TGTGCCAGCAGCTACGGGGACAGGGGTAGCGACGAGCAGTACTTC
TRBV2	NA	NA	TRBJ2-7	CASKYRPEANYEQYF	TGTGCCAGCAAGTATCGTCCAGAAGCGAACTACGAGCAGTACTTC
TRBV23-1	many	TRBD1	TRBJ2-3	CASSHRGQILTDTQYF	TGCGCCAGCAGTCACCGGGGACAGATACTCACAGATACGCAGTATTTT
TRBV28	NA	TRBD1	TRBJ2-7	CASTLGAGQGAYEQYF	TGTGCCAGCACCCTAGGTGCCGGACAGGGGGCTTACGAGCAGTACTTC
TRBV9	NA	TRBD2	TRBJ2-1	CASSGPGGANNEQFF	TGTGCCAGCAGCGGGCCCGGGGGGGCTAACAATGAGCAGTTCTTC
TRBV14	NA	NA	TRBJ2-6	CASSQGSLHVGSVSGANVLTF	TGTGCCAGCAGCCAAGGAAGTCTTCATGTCGGCAGCGTCTCTGGGGCCAACGTCCTGACTTTC
TRBV5-1	NA	TRBD2	TRBJ2-3	CASSIAGRTDTQYF	TGCGCCAGCAGCATAGCGGGCCGCACAGATACGCAGTATTTT
TRBV28	NA	NA	TRBJ1-5	CAGGFNQPQHF	TGTGCCGGAGGATTCAATCAGCCCCAGCATTTT
TRBV7-9	NA	TRBD1	TRBJ2-1	CASSFGTGSYNEQFF	TGTGCCAGCAGCTTCGGGACAGGATCTTACAATGAGCAGTTCTTC
TRBV28	NA	TRBD1	TRBJ2-1	CASSRGQSLGQFF	TGTGCCAGCAGTAGGGGACAGTCCTTGGGGCAGTTCTTC
TRBV5-4	NA	TRBD1	TRBJ1-1	CASSPRTGGSTEAFF	TGTGCCAGCAGCCCTAGGACAGGGGGCTCCACTGAAGCTTTCTTT
TRBV13	NA	TRBD1	TRBJ2-5	CASSFRQSWTGQETQYF	TGTGCCAGCAGCTTCCGCCAGTCATGGACAGGACAAGAGACCCAGTACTTC
TRBV28	NA	NA	TRBJ2-7	CASRPQQGGGHEQYF	TGTGCCAGCAGACCACAACAGGGGGGGGGCCACGAGCAGTACTTC
TRBV7-9	NA	NA	TRBJ2-5	CASSLDQRVQETQYF	TGTGCCAGCAGCTTAGATCAGAGGGTTCAAGAGACCCAGTACTTC
TRBV27	NA	TRBD1	TRBJ2-7	CASSLGRRTGGYEQYF	TGTGCCAGCAGTTTGGGACGTAGGACAGGAGGCTACGAGCAGTACTTC
TRBV7-2	NA	TRBD2	TRBJ2-1	CASSTLAGGYNEQFF	TGTGCCAGCAGCACACTAGCGGGAGGCTACAATGAGCAGTTCTTC
TRBV9	once	NA	TRBJ1-3	CASSSTREGSWISGNTIYF	TGTGCCAGCAGCTCCACTAGAGAAGGGTCCTGGATCTCTGGAAACACCATATATTTT
TRBV7-2	few	TRBD1	TRBJ1-4	CASRMTGGWGTNEKLFF	TGTGCCAGCAGGATGACAGGGGGCTGGGGGACTAATGAAAAACTGTTTTTT
TRBV19	NA	TRBD1	TRBJ2-5	CASKVEGGYGTQYF	TGTGCCAGTAAGGTTGAAGGGGGCTATGGGACCCAGTACTTC
TRBV5-6	NA	NA	TRBJ1-2	CASSSYSHPLIGYTF	TGTGCCAGCAGCAGTTACAGCCATCCCCTAATCGGCTACACCTTC
TRBV30	NA	TRBD2	TRBJ2-1	CALLAGVAYEQFF	TGTGCCCTACTAGCGGGAGTAGCCTATGAGCAGTTCTTC
TRBV4-3	NA	NA	TRBJ1-2	CASSQDRGHPYGYTF	TGCGCCAGCAGCCAAGATCGGGGACATCCTTATGGCTACACCTTC
TRBV5-4	NA	TRBD1	TRBJ2-1	CASSLDRGTGEFF	TGTGCCAGCAGCTTGGATAGGGGGACAGGGGAATTCTTC
TRBV29-1	many	TRBD2	TRBJ2-5	CSVGRGEETQYF	TGCAGCGTTGGCCGGGGGGAAGAGACCCAGTACTTC
TRBV2	NA	NA	TRBJ1-5	CASHRSRNQPQHF	TGTGCCAGCCACAGGTCCCGCAATCAGCCCCAGCATTTT
TRBV2	NA	NA	TRBJ2-1	CAAAHPGYNEQFF	TGTGCCGCTGCCCATCCGGGCTACAATGAGCAGTTCTTC
TRBV7-8	NA	TRBD1	TRBJ2-7	CASSLATGGFNEQYF	TGTGCCAGCAGCTTAGCGACAGGGGGTTTCAACGAGCAGTACTTC
TRBV4-3	NA	NA	TRBJ1-1	CASSQGSLRAFF	TGCGCCAGCAGCCAAGGTAGCTTGCGGGCTTTCTTT
TRBV15	NA	TRBD2	TRBJ2-3	CATSYPGLVTDTQYF	TGTGCCACCAGCTATCCGGGACTAGTTACAGATACGCAGTATTTT
TRBV18	few	NA	TRBJ2-3	CASSPTGSSTDTQYF	TGTGCCAGCTCACCGACAGGTTCCTCCACAGATACGCAGTATTTT
TRBV2	NA	TRBD1	TRBJ2-5	CASRQGAGLGQETQYF	TGTGCCAGCAGGCAGGGGGCAGGGTTGGGCCAAGAGACCCAGTACTTC
TRBV2	few	NA	TRBJ1-2	CASTVVGGRGYGYTF	TGTGCCAGCACCGTCGTGGGGGGGCGAGGCTATGGCTACACCTTC
TRBV7-2	NA	TRBD2	TRBJ2-3	CASSPRLAGRTDTQYF	TGTGCCAGCAGCCCGAGACTAGCGGGACGCACAGATACGCAGTATTTT
TRBV28	few	NA	TRBJ2-3	CASTPNRARTDTQYF	TGTGCCAGCACCCCCAACAGGGCTCGCACAGATACGCAGTATTTT
TRBV5-1	NA	NA	TRBJ2-3	CASSFVTDTQYF	TGCGCCAGCAGCTTCGTTACAGATACGCAGTATTTT
TRBV5-1	NA	NA	TRBJ2-5	CASSLRAGAGKETQYF	TGCGCCAGCAGCTTGCGGGCGGGGGCCGGGAAAGAGACCCAGTACTTC
TRBV5-6	NA	TRBD1	TRBJ2-2	CASSRRQGRFHGELFF	TGTGCCAGCAGCCGACGACAGGGAAGATTTCACGGGGAGCTGTTTTTT
TRBV5-1	NA	TRBD2	TRBJ2-1	CASSFGGTYNEQFF	TGCGCCAGCAGCTTCGGGGGGACCTACAATGAGCAGTTCTTC
TRBV5-1	NA	NA	TRBJ2-2	CASSFRVTGELFF	TGCGCCAGCAGCTTTCGGGTTACCGGGGAGCTGTTTTTT
TRBV18	few	NA	TRBJ1-2	CASSPTTVTDYGYTF	TGTGCCAGCTCACCGACCACAGTCACTGATTATGGCTACACCTTC
TRBV30	NA	TRBD1	TRBJ1-3	CAWSGQGGRGNTIYF	TGTGCCTGGAGTGGACAGGGAGGCCGCGGCAACACCATATATTTT
TRBV7-2	NA	NA	TRBJ1-2	CASSLNGFTRGGYTF	TGTGCCAGCAGCTTGAACGGATTCACCAGGGGTGGCTACACCTTC
TRBV7-9	NA	NA	TRBJ1-2	CASSSVDWEIREDGYTF	TGTGCCAGCAGCTCGGTAGACTGGGAAATTCGGGAGGATGGCTACACCTTC